Listed below are T cell receptor beta chains from one sample, sequenced in a study of blood T cells in healthy people across ages. TCRdb processed the 5' RACE reads anew with MiXCR; each CDR3 protein has one entry. The sample holds more than 650,000 distinct CDR3 sequences; roughly 26% are singletons and the top ten take about 2.9%. The same data also went into a second study, on T cells of mothers and their children.

Sample: blood. The receptors stem from a boy aged 5-17 years in good health. Each CDR3 is given without its conserved first and last residue. Each record gives: V gene, CDR3 protein.

V gene: TRBV2
CDR3 protein: ASSPNRDLHYGYT

V gene: TRBV4-2
CDR3 protein: ASSQDWGGALGEQF

V gene: TRBV4-1
CDR3 protein: ASSHGGINEKLF

V gene: TRBV11-2
CDR3 protein: ASSLDQGGETQY

V gene: TRBV15
CDR3 protein: ATSIVIAGRDTQY

V gene: TRBV2
CDR3 protein: ASSDTGVRDSPLH

V gene: TRBV5-1
CDR3 protein: ASSMLRDRGNEQF

V gene: TRBV20-1
CDR3 protein: SARLGQGPGGTQY

V gene: TRBV30
CDR3 protein: AWSVYGAGTSSYNSPLH

V gene: TRBV25-1
CDR3 protein: ASTEGTSPHEQY

V gene: TRBV2
CDR3 protein: ASSSGRRSYEQY

V gene: TRBV29-1
CDR3 protein: SVDGQPADTQY

V gene: TRBV18
CDR3 protein: ASSQSTQNYGYT

V gene: TRBV6-5
CDR3 protein: ASSYDFVGGTGELF